Listed below are T cell receptor beta chains from one sample, sequenced in a study of blood T cell repertoires in COVID-19. Sequencing used immunoSEQ multiplex PCR; TCRdb keeps in-frame clones, though not all of them. The repertoire holds tens of thousands of clones, with roughly four fifths as singletons. The specimen sequenced was peripheral blood. These receptors were obtained from a woman at least 80 years old with acute or convalescent COVID-19. Each CDR3 is given without its conserved first and last residue. Each record gives: clone size, V gene, CDR3 protein. Expanded clones get a size class; other rows say once, few or many, or leave the size out.

- | TRBV7-9 | ASSLEPGHATHSPLH
- | TRBV10-3 | ATGSGLSGQY
few | TRBV19 | ASSYGDPTYEQY
- | TRBV2 | ASSEVLGAEF
- | TRBV20-1 | SASRVQGEKLF
- | TRBV11-2 | ASSPGSGPYEQY
- | TRBV5-6 | ASSRSGRRAGELF
- | TRBV10-1 | ASSDPGQGFYGYT
- | TRBV3-1/TRBV3-2 | ASRIGGGEAF
- | TRBV10-3 | AISESWTSGGASEQY
- | TRBV5-8 | ASSSTWQGGGYYEQY
- | TRBV5-1 | ASSQQGIGSEAF
- | TRBV7-8 | ASSTDREYGYT
- | TRBV5-5 | ASSLEQNLNQPQH
- | TRBV27 | ASSRLAGAGEQY
- | TRBV19 | ASSDTGAAGGYT
- | TRBV6-5 | ASMAREGAYNEQF
once | TRBV5-6 | ASFRARRNTEAF
few | TRBV19 | ASISSGLSIEAF
- | TRBV7-2 | ASSLTGTGELF
many | TRBV5-4 | ASSPNLGQGEGYT
- | TRBV5-1 | ASSETGKLYGYT
few | TRBV2 | ASSPDRGYSNEQF
- | TRBV4-2 | ASSQGAGGLNEQF
- | TRBV10-3 | ATHEPGQGPPGANVLT
once | TRBV11-2 | ASSSIGTSGPSGANVLT
- | TRBV21-1 | ASSKADDRSSLNTEAF
- | TRBV5-1 | ASSLISGSNTGELF
- | TRBV9 | ASSVGEGYNSPLH
- | TRBV24-1 | ATSGGGNYNEQF
- | TRBV5-6 | ASSLQGRNTEAF
- | TRBV6-5 | ASLGGADIQY
- | TRBV15 | ATSTRAPSYEQY
- | TRBV28 | ASSPGHSTYEQY
- | TRBV25-1 | ASSGVETDKPNEQF
- | TRBV24-1 | ATSDRGHMNEQF
- | TRBV5-4 | ASSSGQGAYYEQY
- | TRBV5-1 | ASSLDSLLSGNTIY
- | TRBV7-2 | AAGGSTDTQY
- | TRBV5-4 | ASMDSQAYNEQF
- | TRBV12-3/TRBV12-4 | ASSWGGRETQY
- | TRBV10-3 | AIRLTGEGGYT
- | TRBV3-1/TRBV3-2 | ASSQGQGGYT
- | TRBV2 | ASNYGTPYEQY
- | TRBV7-9 | ASSFDSNYGYT
- | TRBV18 | ASSPSPLAGETQY
- | TRBV4-2 | ASSPLTSGGAKGNEQF
- | TRBV7-8 | ASSSKGTGQANYGYT